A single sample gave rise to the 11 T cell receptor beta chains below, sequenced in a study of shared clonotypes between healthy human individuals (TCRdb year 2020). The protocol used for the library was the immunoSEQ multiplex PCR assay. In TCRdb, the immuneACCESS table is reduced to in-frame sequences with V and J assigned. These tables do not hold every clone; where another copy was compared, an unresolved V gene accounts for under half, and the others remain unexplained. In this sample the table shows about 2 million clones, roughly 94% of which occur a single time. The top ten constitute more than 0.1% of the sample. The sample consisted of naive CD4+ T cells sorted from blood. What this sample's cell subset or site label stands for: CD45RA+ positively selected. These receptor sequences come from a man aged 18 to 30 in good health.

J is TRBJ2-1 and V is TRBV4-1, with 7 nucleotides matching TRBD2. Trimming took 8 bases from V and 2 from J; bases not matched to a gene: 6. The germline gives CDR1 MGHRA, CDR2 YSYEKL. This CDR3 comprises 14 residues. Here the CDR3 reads CASRASGAYNEQFF. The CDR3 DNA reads TGCGCCAGCCGGGCTAGCGGAGCCTACAATGAGCAGTTCTTC.

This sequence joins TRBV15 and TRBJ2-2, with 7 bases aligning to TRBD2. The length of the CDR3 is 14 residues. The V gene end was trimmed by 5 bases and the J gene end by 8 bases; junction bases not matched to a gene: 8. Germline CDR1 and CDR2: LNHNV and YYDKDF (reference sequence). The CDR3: CATSGQGSGGELFF. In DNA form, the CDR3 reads TGTGCCACCAGCGGCCAAGGTAGCGGGGGGGAGCTGTTTTTT.

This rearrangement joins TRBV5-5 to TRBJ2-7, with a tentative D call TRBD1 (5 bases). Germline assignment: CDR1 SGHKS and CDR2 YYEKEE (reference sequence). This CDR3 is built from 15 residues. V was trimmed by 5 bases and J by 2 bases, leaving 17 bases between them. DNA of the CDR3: TGTGCCAGCAGTACCAATCTGGGGCCCGCCTACGAGCAGTACTTC. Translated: CASSTNLGPAYEQYF.

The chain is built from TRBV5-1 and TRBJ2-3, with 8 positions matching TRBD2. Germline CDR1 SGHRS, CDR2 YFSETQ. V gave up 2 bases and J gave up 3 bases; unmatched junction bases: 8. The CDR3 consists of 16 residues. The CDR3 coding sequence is TGCGCCAGCAGCTTTCTCCTAGCGGGTACTACAGATACGCAGTATTTT. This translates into CASSFLLAGTTDTQYF.

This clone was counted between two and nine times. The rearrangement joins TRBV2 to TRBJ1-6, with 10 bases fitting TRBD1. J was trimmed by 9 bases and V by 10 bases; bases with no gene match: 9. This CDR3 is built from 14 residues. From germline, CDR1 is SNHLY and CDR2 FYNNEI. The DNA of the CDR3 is TGTGCCAACACCGGACAGGGGGTTGGTTCACCCCTCCACTTT. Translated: CANTGQGVGSPLHF.

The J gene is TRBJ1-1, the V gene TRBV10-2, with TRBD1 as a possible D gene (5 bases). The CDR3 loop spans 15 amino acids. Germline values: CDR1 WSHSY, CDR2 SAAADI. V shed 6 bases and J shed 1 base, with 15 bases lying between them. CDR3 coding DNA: TGCGCCAGCAGGGCGGACTCCGGGACGAACACTGAAGCTTTCTTT. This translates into CASRADSGTNTEAFF.

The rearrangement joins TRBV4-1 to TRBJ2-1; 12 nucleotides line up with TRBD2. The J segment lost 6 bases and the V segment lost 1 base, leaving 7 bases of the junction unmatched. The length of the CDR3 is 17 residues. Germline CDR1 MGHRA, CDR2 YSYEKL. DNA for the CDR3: TGCGCCAGCAGCCAAGGCGCCGGACTAGCGGGGTTCAATGAGCAGTTCTTC. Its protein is CASSQGAGLAGFNEQFF.

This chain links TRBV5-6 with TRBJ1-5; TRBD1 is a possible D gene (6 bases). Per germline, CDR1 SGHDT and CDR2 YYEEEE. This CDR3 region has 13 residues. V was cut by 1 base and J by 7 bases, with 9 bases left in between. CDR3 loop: CASSLRGRQPQHF. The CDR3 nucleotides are TGTGCCAGCAGCTTGAGGGGGAGGCAGCCCCAGCATTTT.

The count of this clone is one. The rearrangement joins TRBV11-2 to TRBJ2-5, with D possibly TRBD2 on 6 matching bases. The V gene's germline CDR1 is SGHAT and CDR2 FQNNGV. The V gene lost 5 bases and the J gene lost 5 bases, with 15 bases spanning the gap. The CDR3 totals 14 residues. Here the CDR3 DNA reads TGTGCCAGCAGCCCCAGTCCTGCGGGGGAGACCCAGTACTTC. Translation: CASSPSPAGETQYF.

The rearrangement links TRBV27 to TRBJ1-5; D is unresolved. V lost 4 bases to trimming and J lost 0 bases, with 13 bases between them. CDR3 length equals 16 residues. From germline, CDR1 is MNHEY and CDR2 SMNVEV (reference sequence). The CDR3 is CASSSSRTYSNQPQHF. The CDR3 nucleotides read TGTGCCAGCAGTTCCTCTCGGACTTATAGCAATCAGCCCCAGCATTTT.

CDR3 nucleotides: TGTGCCAGCAGAATGACTAGCACCAGCGAGCAGTACTTC. It is translated as CASRMTSTSEQYF. This sequence joins TRBV5-4 and TRBJ2-7, with TRBD2 identical over 7 bases. The length of the CDR3 is 13 residues. Looked up from germline, CDR1 is SGHNT and CDR2 is YYREEE (reference sequence). The trim removed 5 bases at V and 6 bases at J, leaving 8 bases unmatched. Based on the CDR3 plus reference TRBV5-4 and TRBJ2-7, the full variable domain is ETGVTQSPTHLIKTRGQQVTLRCSSQSGHNTVSWYQQALGQGPQFIFQYYREEENGRGNFPPRFSGLQFPNYSSELNVNALELDDSALYLCASRMTSTSEQYFGPGTRLTVT.